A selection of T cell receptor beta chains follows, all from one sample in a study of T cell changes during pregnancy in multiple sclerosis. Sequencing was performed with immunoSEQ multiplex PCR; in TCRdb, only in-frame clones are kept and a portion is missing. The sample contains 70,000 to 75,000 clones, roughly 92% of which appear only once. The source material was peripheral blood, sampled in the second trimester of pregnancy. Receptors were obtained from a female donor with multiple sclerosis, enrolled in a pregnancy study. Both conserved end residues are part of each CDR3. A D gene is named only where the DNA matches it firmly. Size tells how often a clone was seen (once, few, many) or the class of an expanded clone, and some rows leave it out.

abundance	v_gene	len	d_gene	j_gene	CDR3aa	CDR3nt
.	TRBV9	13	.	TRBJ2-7	CASSFGSTYEQYF	TGTGCCAGCAGCTTCGGGTCGACCTACGAGCAGTACTTC
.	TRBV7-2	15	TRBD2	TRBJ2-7	CASSLAASGGYEQYF	TGTGCCAGCAGCTTAGCGGCAAGCGGGGGGTACGAGCAGTACTTC
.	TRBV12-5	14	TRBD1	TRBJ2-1	CASGSDRGVDEQFF	TGTGCTAGTGGTTCGGACAGGGGCGTCGATGAGCAGTTCTTC
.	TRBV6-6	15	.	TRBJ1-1	CASSYLSHRDTEAFF	TGTGCCAGCAGTTACTTAAGCCACAGGGACACTGAAGCTTTCTTT
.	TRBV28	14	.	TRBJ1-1	CASSLGPFVTEAFF	TGTGCCAGCAGTTTGGGCCCATTTGTCACTGAAGCTTTCTTT
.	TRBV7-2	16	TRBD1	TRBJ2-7	CASSPVRQGAPGEQYF	TGTGCCAGCAGCCCGGTAAGACAGGGGGCGCCTGGTGAGCAGTACTTC
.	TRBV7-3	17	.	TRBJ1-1	CASSLSGQGSGNTEAFF	TGTGCCAGCAGCTTATCCGGGCAGGGGTCAGGAAACACTGAAGCTTTCTTT
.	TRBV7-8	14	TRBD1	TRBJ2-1	CASSLRDRGYEQFF	TGTGCCAGCAGCCTCCGGGACAGGGGCTATGAGCAGTTCTTC
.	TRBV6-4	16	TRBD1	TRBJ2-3	CASSDSATGSTDTQYF	TGTGCCAGCAGTGACTCCGCGACAGGGAGCACAGATACGCAGTATTTT
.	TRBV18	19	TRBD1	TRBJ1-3	CASSPTGQGSSSAGNTIYF	TGTGCCAGCTCACCCACGGGACAGGGGTCGTCAAGCGCCGGAAACACCATATATTTT
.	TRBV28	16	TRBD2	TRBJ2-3	CASSLGLAGGVGTQYF	TGTGCCAGCAGTTTGGGACTAGCGGGAGGGGTGGGGACGCAGTATTTT
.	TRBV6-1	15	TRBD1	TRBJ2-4	CASSEAGGGQGKQYF	TGTGCCAGCAGTGAAGCCGGGGGGGGACAGGGGAAGCAGTACTTC
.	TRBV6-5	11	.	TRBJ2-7	CASGGVYEQYF	TGTGCCAGCGGAGGGGTCTACGAGCAGTACTTC
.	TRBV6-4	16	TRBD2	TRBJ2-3	CASSDSTSGGADTQYF	TGTGCCAGCAGTGACTCGACCAGCGGGGGGGCTGATACGCAGTATTTT
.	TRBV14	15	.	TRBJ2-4	CASSEQGPAKNIQYF	TGTGCCAGCAGTGAACAGGGTCCTGCCAAAAACATTCAGTACTTC
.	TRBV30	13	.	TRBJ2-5	CAWMITPRETQYF	TGTGCCTGGATGATCACTCCTAGAGAGACCCAGTACTTC
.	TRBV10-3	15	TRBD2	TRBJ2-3	CAISDLSGSTDTQYF	TGTGCCATCAGTGACCTTAGCGGGAGCACAGATACGCAGTATTTT
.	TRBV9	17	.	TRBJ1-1	CASSGPVWEGSNTEAFF	TGTGCCAGCAGCGGGCCCGTGTGGGAGGGATCGAACACTGAAGCTTTCTTT
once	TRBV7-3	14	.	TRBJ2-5	CASSFDSDQETQYF	TGTGCCAGCAGCTTCGACAGCGACCAAGAGACCCAGTACTTC
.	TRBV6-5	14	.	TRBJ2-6	CASLGGAGANVLTF	TGTGCCAGCCTTGGGGGCGCTGGGGCCAACGTCCTGACTTTC
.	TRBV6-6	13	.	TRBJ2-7	CASSLPSSYEQYF	TGTGCCAGCAGTTTACCTAGCTCCTACGAGCAGTACTTC
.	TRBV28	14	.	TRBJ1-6	CASSLGGGNSPLHF	TGTGCCAGCAGTTTAGGGGGGGGGAATTCACCCCTCCACTTT
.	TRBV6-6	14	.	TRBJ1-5	CASIGQGSNQPQHF	TGTGCCAGCATCGGGCAGGGGAGCAATCAGCCCCAGCATTTT
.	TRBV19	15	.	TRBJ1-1	CASSRHGLVDTEAFF	TGTGCCAGTAGTAGACACGGACTTGTCGACACTGAAGCTTTCTTT
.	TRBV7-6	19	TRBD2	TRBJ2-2	CASSFVPGLAGGDTGELFF	TGTGCCAGCAGCTTTGTCCCGGGACTAGCGGGGGGTGACACCGGGGAGCTGTTTTTT
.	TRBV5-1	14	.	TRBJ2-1	CASSLSVATGEQFF	TGCGCCAGCAGCTTGTCCGTAGCGACGGGCGAGCAGTTCTTC
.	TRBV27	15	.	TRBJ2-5	CASSALPTGQETQYF	TGTGCCAGCAGTGCACTCCCTACAGGACAAGAGACCCAGTACTTC
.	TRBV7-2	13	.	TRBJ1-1	CASSRQMNTEAFF	TGTGCCAGCAGTAGACAGATGAACACTGAAGCTTTCTTT
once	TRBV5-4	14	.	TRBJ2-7	CASSFRASVDEQYF	TGTGCCAGCAGCTTCCGGGCTAGCGTTGACGAGCAGTACTTC
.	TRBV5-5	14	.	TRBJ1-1	CASSLTGTITEAFF	TGTGCCAGCAGCTTGACAGGGACGATCACTGAAGCTTTCTTT
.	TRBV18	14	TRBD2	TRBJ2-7	CASSVAGASYEQYF	TGTGCCAGCTCAGTAGCGGGGGCCTCCTACGAGCAGTACTTC
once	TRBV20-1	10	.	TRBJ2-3	CSASRDTQYF	TGCAGTGCTAGTCGAGATACGCAGTATTTT
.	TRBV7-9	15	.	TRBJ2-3	CASRRLASFTDTQYF	TGTGCCAGCAGACGGCTAGCCTCCTTCACAGATACGCAGTATTTT
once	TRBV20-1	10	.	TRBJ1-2	CSAQGNGYTF	TGCAGTGCTCAGGGGAATGGCTACACCTTC
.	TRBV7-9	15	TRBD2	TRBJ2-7	CASSRLSGRGYEQYF	TGTGCCAGCAGCCGACTTAGCGGGAGAGGATACGAGCAGTACTTC
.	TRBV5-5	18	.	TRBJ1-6	CASSLVGLEGISNSPLHF	TGTGCCAGCAGCTTGGTGGGCCTGGAGGGGATCAGTAATTCACCCCTCCACTTT
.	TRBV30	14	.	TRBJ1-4	CAWSSLGAVEKLFF	TGTGCCTGGAGTTCCTTAGGGGCAGTTGAAAAACTGTTTTTT
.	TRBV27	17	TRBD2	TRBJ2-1	CASSFRLLAGGGNEQFF	TGTGCCAGCAGTTTTAGGCTCTTAGCGGGAGGGGGGAATGAGCAGTTCTTC
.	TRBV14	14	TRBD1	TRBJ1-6	CASSSGTENSPLHF	TGTGCCAGCAGCTCTGGGACAGAAAATTCACCCCTCCACTTT
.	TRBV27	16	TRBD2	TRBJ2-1	CASSPRLAGPYNEQFF	TGTGCCAGCAGTCCCAGACTAGCGGGCCCATACAATGAGCAGTTCTTC
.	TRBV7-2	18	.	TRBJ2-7	CASSGPDGQGMGSYEQYF	TGTGCCAGCAGCGGCCCCGATGGGCAGGGAATGGGGTCCTACGAGCAGTACTTC